This is a list of T cell receptor beta chains from one sample in a study of identical twins. MiXCR, run by TCRdb on the 5' RACE reads, gives a single entry per CDR3 protein. This table holds approximately 220,000 distinct CDR3 sequences, approximately 7.8% found once. These same data were also listed under a study on yellow fever vaccine responses in identical twins.

The sample was CD8+ T cells sorted from blood. These TCRs come from a woman aged 18-29 years in good health. Both conserved end residues are part of each CDR3. D genes are given only for firm matches.

d_gene: TRBD1; v_gene: TRBV2; j_gene: TRBJ1-2; CDR3aa: CASSETGTENYGYTF
d_gene: .; v_gene: TRBV11-2; j_gene: TRBJ2-4; CDR3aa: CASSNPRGFSARNDIQYF
d_gene: .; v_gene: TRBV9; j_gene: TRBJ2-1; CDR3aa: CASSVNGVGGNEQFF
d_gene: TRBD2; v_gene: TRBV7-3; j_gene: TRBJ2-1; CDR3aa: CASSSRAGTREQFF
d_gene: TRBD1; v_gene: TRBV12-3/TRBV12-4; j_gene: TRBJ2-5; CDR3aa: CASSRQGPSGLGTQYF
d_gene: TRBD2; v_gene: TRBV7-8; j_gene: TRBJ2-7; CDR3aa: CASSPHTGGDEQYF
d_gene: TRBD2; v_gene: TRBV4-1; j_gene: TRBJ2-5; CDR3aa: CASSQERGYQETQYF
d_gene: .; v_gene: TRBV11-2; j_gene: TRBJ2-5; CDR3aa: CASSLGGVMETQYF
d_gene: TRBD2; v_gene: TRBV9; j_gene: TRBJ2-7; CDR3aa: CASSVGGDSYEQYF
d_gene: .; v_gene: TRBV4-1; j_gene: TRBJ2-1; CDR3aa: CASSQDGEEFF
d_gene: TRBD1; v_gene: TRBV4-1; j_gene: TRBJ2-3; CDR3aa: CASSQEDRASDTQYF
d_gene: TRBD1; v_gene: TRBV5-3; j_gene: TRBJ1-6; CDR3aa: CARRLTGGASPLHF
d_gene: TRBD2; v_gene: TRBV4-1; j_gene: TRBJ2-7; CDR3aa: CASSPSGTSSSWEQYF
d_gene: .; v_gene: TRBV5-5; j_gene: TRBJ2-3; CDR3aa: CASSPGTRGTDTQYF
d_gene: .; v_gene: TRBV29-1; j_gene: TRBJ2-3; CDR3aa: CSVEEGATDTQYF
d_gene: .; v_gene: TRBV6-6; j_gene: TRBJ2-7; CDR3aa: CASNPRGGIYEQYF
d_gene: TRBD1; v_gene: TRBV4-1; j_gene: TRBJ2-3; CDR3aa: CASSHGQGATDTQYF
d_gene: .; v_gene: TRBV13; j_gene: TRBJ2-1; CDR3aa: CASSLEVGEQFF
d_gene: TRBD1; v_gene: TRBV3-1; j_gene: TRBJ2-3; CDR3aa: CASSQDEPGTGASTDTQYF
d_gene: TRBD2; v_gene: TRBV11-2; j_gene: TRBJ2-3; CDR3aa: CASSQVPSGVTSTDTQYF
d_gene: .; v_gene: TRBV11-2; j_gene: TRBJ2-1; CDR3aa: CASRNYRDWALDEQFF
d_gene: TRBD1; v_gene: TRBV7-9; j_gene: TRBJ2-1; CDR3aa: CASSPPVQGPYNEQFF
d_gene: .; v_gene: TRBV6-1; j_gene: TRBJ1-2; CDR3aa: CASSSLDPSGGYTF
d_gene: TRBD2; v_gene: TRBV29-1; j_gene: TRBJ2-1; CDR3aa: CSAFDGLAGPNEQFF
d_gene: TRBD1; v_gene: TRBV7-2; j_gene: TRBJ2-7; CDR3aa: CASSFGTGVYEQYF
d_gene: .; v_gene: TRBV6-2/TRBV6-3; j_gene: TRBJ1-1; CDR3aa: CASSYSIDGNTEAFF
d_gene: .; v_gene: TRBV3-1; j_gene: TRBJ2-2; CDR3aa: CACTKALSGVYLSTGELFF